This entry describes one T cell receptor beta chain. This clonotype occurred a few times. Which antigen it targets is not known. Per-base qualities were not stored, and no clone one base away is much larger. The data derive from a study of early T cells in non-severe SARS-CoV-2 infection (dated by TCRdb to the early 2020s). Some background on the complete study: TCR sequencing used bulk RNA from unsorted whole blood, so alpha and beta chains could not be paired. Points the paper makes about the study in general: VDJdb matching was skewed toward anti-spike CD8 responses and likely underestimated virus-specific expansions by missing private and CD4 specificities.

The library came from 5' RACE. This sample was sequenced with a NextSeq 500. To correct for sequencing error and PCR bias, the TCR library protocol tagged individual cDNA molecules with unique molecular identifiers. Both TCR alpha and beta chains were sequenced, and tight co-correlation was observed between alpha and beta sequence abundances in each sample. The paper's processing steps were these. Decombinator V4 was used to annotate the V gene, J gene and CDR3 of the TCR sequences. Expanded TCRs were defined as changing significantly between any two time points under a Poisson model with p below 0.0001. TCR abundances were normalised to the total number of TCRs sequenced in each sample and reported as counts per million. MAIT TCRs were defined by TRAV1-2 paired with TRAJ12, TRAJ20 or TRAJ33, and iNKT TCRs by TRAV10 paired with TRAJ18. VDJdb, accessed 1 November 2021, was searched for CMV, EBV and SARS-CoV-2 annotated TCRs, with TCRs annotated for multiple antigens excluded. TCRdb reprocessing: public reads trimmed at Q25 with fastp, clones called with MiXCR, in-frame beta chains kept. For every CDR3 protein sequence, its rows merge into one entry that carries the most common genes and DNA. TCRdb assigned the V and J calls; the authors' analysis was not used. The sample table contains around 70,000 distinct CDR3 sequences; only one count was recorded for 9.5% to 15% of them. 3.5% to 5% of the sample comes from the top ten.

The CDR3 holds 16 amino acids from the cysteine to the phenylalanine. Only the CDR3 DNA stays, 48 bases, in frame from base 1. CDR1 and CDR2 were assigned from the germline V gene (reference sequence) as DFQATT and SNEGSKA. V is pared back by 0 bases and J by 2 bases, with 17 bases lying between the germline termini. A case-control design nested within a healthcare worker cohort in London, UK, was used, with weekly nasopharyngeal swab PCR tests and blood sampling performed. Healthcare workers were enrolled in the week of the UK lockdown, from 23 to 31 March 2020, and were followed every week for up to about 16 weeks.

The material sequenced was whole blood. The receptor's source is an adult who was a healthcare worker with PCR-confirmed SARS-CoV-2 infection or an uninfected control (not recorded which). The sequence joins TRBV20-1 to TRBJ2-7; the D match is possibly TRBD1 or TRBD2, with 5 bases aligned in each. The DNA sequence is TGCAGTGCTAGAGATAGGGGACGGCCCTTGCCCTACGAGCAGTACTTC. It encodes CSARDRGRPLPYEQYF.